Below, 16 T cell receptor beta chains from the same sample are listed, as sequenced in a study of cytomegalovirus exposure and HLA in healthy donors (dated 2017 in TCRdb). The library was produced with the immunoSEQ multiplex PCR assay. TCRdb carries this immuneACCESS record with in-frame sequences only. Its versions omit some clonotypes, under half of them owing to an unresolved V gene in the studies checked, with the rest unexplained. The sample records some 140,000 clones, approximately 92% of which are singletons. Over 8.5% of the sample is taken by the ten largest. The source material was PBMCs. The origin of the receptors is a woman aged 18-29 years in good health and CMV-seropositive.

V gene TRBV18 combines with J gene TRBJ1-2; 9 nucleotides line up with TRBD1. The CDR3 loop spans 14 amino acids. Germline CDR1 and CDR2: KGHSH and LQKENI. J was trimmed by 7 bases and V by 3 bases; bases with no gene match: 6. This CDR3 is CASSPITGGGGYTF. CDR3 sequence (DNA): TGTGCCAGCTCACCTATAACAGGGGGCGGTGGCTACACCTTC.

This clone was picked up a small number of times. Distinct nucleotide sequences in the sample also encode this CDR3. Written as DNA, the CDR3 is TGTGCCTGGAGTGGCGGGAATCAGCCCCAGCATTTT. Residues: CAWSGGNQPQHF. The chain uses TRBV30 and TRBJ1-5, with unresolved D. CDR1 is GTSNPN, CDR2 SVGIG, per germline (reference sequence). The CDR3 is 12 residues long. V was shortened by 1 base and J by 4 bases, with 5 bases between the two germline ends.

The gene calls are TRBV6-5 and TRBJ2-4, with D tentatively TRBD2 (5 bases). The CDR3 contains 14 residues. Trimming took off 2 bases at V and 1 base at J, with 6 bases between the two ends. Germline lookup yields CDR1 MNHEY and CDR2 SVGAGI. The CDR3 DNA reads TGTGCCAGCAGTTACGTAGCGGCCAAAAACATTCAGTACTTC. It translates to CASSYVAAKNIQYF.

The chain carries TRBV4-1 and TRBJ1-1; TRBD1 matches 9 bases. The CDR3 spans 21 residues. After removal of 8 bases from V and 1 base from J, the junction contained 26 bases not matched to a gene. Per the germline V gene, CDR1 is MGHRA and CDR2 is YSYEKL. DNA of the CDR3: TGCGCCAGCGAGGGTTTCAATGTCCCCCTGTCCGGACAGGGGACGAACACTGAAGCTTTCTTT. It specifies CASEGFNVPLSGQGTNTEAFF.

J is TRBJ2-5 and V is TRBV18; D is unclear. Trimming left V 4 bases short and J 5 bases short, with 8 bases between. The V gene's germline CDR1 is KGHSH and CDR2 LQKENI. The CDR3 spans 12 residues. DNA for the CDR3: TGTGCCAGCTCACTCCTCGGGGAGACCCAGTACTTC. Its translation is CASSLLGETQYF.

This clone occurred once. The rearrangement uses TRBV27 and TRBJ2-7, with 8 bases matching TRBD1. The CDR3 runs 15 residues. CDR1 and CDR2 (germline): MNHEY, SMNVEV (reference sequence). The V gene end was trimmed by 2 bases and the J gene end by 2 bases; junction bases not matched to a gene: 5. In DNA, the CDR3 is TGTGCCAGCAGTTTACAGGGGGCCCTCCCCTACGAGCAGTACTTC. Amino acid sequence: CASSLQGALPYEQYF.

The genes are TRBV28 and TRBJ2-4, with D possibly TRBD1 on 5 matching bases. In germline, CDR1 is MDHEN, CDR2 SYDVKM. Deletions cut 7 bases from V and 8 bases from J, with 18 bases between. The CDR3 contains 14 residues. CDR3 protein: CASTPNRQKDIQYF. CDR3 in DNA: TGTGCCAGCACTCCTAACAGGCAGAAGGACATTCAGTACTTC.

This chain links TRBV11-3 with TRBJ2-5; D is perhaps TRBD1 (6 bases). Germline V gives CDR1 SGHNT, CDR2 YENEEA. The V end was cut by 5 bases, the J end by 2 bases, with 12 bases between. The CDR3 has 14 residues. CDR3 DNA: TGTGCCAGCAGCCCAGGGACAAGTCAAGAGACCCAGTACTTC. Protein sequence: CASSPGTSQETQYF.

This clone has only one observation. This sequence joins TRBV6-5 and TRBJ2-3, with a weak D call TRBD2 (5 bases). The CDR3 spans 14 residues. Germline CDR1 and CDR2: MNHEY and SVGAGI. V lost 5 bases and J lost 6, with 15 bases in between. The CDR3 spells CASSPGLGVDTQYF. CDR3 nucleotides: TGTGCCAGCAGTCCCGGACTGGGAGTGGATACGCAGTATTTT.

The rearrangement links TRBV27 to TRBJ1-4, with D maybe TRBD1 (6 bases). Trimming shortened V by 6 bases and J by 3 bases, and 8 bases separated the two germline ends. The germline gives CDR1 MNHEY, CDR2 SMNVEV (reference sequence). This CDR3 contains 13 residues. The CDR3: CASSRGANEKLFF. Here the CDR3 DNA reads TGTGCCAGCAGCAGGGGAGCTAATGAAAAACTGTTTTTT.

J is TRBJ2-3 and V is TRBV28; 8 nucleotides align to TRBD2. With 4 bases clipped from V and 0 bases from J, the junction kept 3 bases outside the gene matches. Per the germline V gene, CDR1 is MDHEN and CDR2 is SYDVKM. The CDR3 is made up of 15 amino acids. CDR3 loop: CASSWRGDSTDTQYF. The CDR3, as DNA: TGTGCCAGCAGTTGGCGGGGGGATAGCACAGATACGCAGTATTTT.

The CDR3 nucleotides are TGTGCCAGCAGTTACCCATCGGACGAGCAGTACTTC. Its translation is CASSYPSDEQYF. This chain joins TRBV6-5 and TRBJ2-7; D unresolved. The CDR3 runs 12 residues. V was pared by 2 bases and J by 5 bases, with 7 bases between. Germline CDR1 is MNHEY and CDR2 is SVGAGI.

A few counts support this clone. The gene calls are TRBV7-8 and TRBJ2-7; 7 nucleotides agree with TRBD1. Germline V lookup: CDR1 SGHVS, CDR2 FQNEAQ. V shed 7 bases and J 4 bases; nucleotides not matched to a gene: 7. This CDR3 comprises 13 residues. The CDR3 DNA reads TGTGCCAGCACAGGGGTCAGGGGGTACGAGCAGTACTTC. Residues: CASTGVRGYEQYF.

V gene TRBV10-3 combines with J gene TRBJ1-3; D might be TRBD1 (5 bases). Germline V gene lookup returns CDR1 ENHRY and CDR2 SYGVKD. The CDR3 contains 15 residues. V was pared by 0 bases and J by 2 bases, with 8 bases between. CDR3 loop: CAISESLQAGNTIYF. The DNA of the CDR3 is TGTGCCATCAGTGAGTCTTTACAGGCTGGAAACACCATATATTTT.

CDR3 bases: TGTGCCTGGAGTGTCACAAGGGGCACTGAAGCTTTCTTT. Translated: CAWSVTRGTEAFF. This chain uses TRBV30 with TRBJ1-1, with TRBD1 as a possible D gene (5 bases). Trimming took off 0 bases at V and 4 bases at J, with 9 bases between the two ends. There are 13 residues in the CDR3. Germline V lookup: CDR1 GTSNPN, CDR2 SVGIG (reference sequence). Based on the CDR3 plus reference TRBV30 and TRBJ1-1, the full variable domain is SQTIHQWPATLVQPVGSPLSLECTVEGTSNPNLYWYRQAAGRGLQLLFYSVGIGQISSEVPQNLSASRPQDRQFILSSKKLLLSDSGFYLCAWSVTRGTEAFFGQGTRLTVV.

The rearrangement uses TRBV6-5 and TRBJ2-1; the D gene is possibly TRBD2 (6 bases). The CDR3 is 15 residues long. CDR1 and CDR2 (germline): MNHEY, SVGAGI. Between the trimmed V and J ends, which lost 6 bases and 0 bases, there was a span of 12 bases. The DNA for the CDR3 is TGTGCCAGCAGCCTGGCGGGGCTCTCCTACAATGAGCAGTTCTTC. It translates to CASSLAGLSYNEQFF.